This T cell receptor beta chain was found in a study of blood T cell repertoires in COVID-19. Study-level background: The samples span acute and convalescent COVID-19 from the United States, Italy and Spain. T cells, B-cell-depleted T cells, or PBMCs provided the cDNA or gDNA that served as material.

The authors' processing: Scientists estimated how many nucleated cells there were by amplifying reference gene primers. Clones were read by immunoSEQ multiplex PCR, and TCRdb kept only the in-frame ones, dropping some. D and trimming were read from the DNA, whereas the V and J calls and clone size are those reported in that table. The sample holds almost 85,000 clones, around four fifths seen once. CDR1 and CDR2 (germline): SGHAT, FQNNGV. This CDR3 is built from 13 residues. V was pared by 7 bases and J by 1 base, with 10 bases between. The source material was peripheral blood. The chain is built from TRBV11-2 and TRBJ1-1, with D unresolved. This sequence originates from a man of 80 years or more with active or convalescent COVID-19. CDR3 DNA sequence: TGTGCCAGCAAGTTCAACAGGAACACTGAAGCTTTCTTT. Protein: CASKFNRNTEAFF.